This T cell receptor (beta chain) was identified during a study of shared clonotypes between healthy human individuals. The study's findings and limits: A reduction in generation probabilities was seen for non-shared clonotypes relative to those shared by all four donors. Even with large depth, rarefaction showed that sorted-subset sequencing was incomplete. Naive subsets generally exceeded memory subsets in estimated richness.

Produced via immunoSEQ multiplex PCR; TCRdb's table is partial and in-frame only. The sample lists about 660,000 clones, around two thirds occurring once. As concerns this clone: Its specificity is not known.

Those who donated, Caucasian adults without exception, all lived in Nashville, Tennessee. The TCR sequence derives from a woman aged 25 to 45 in good health. Sequencing was performed on memory CD4+ T cells sorted from blood. The subset here: CD45RA-negative fraction.

In nucleotides, the CDR3 is TGTGCCAGCAGTCCGGGGGCAGGGCGTTATAGCAATCAGCCCCAGCATTTT. Residues: CASSPGAGRYSNQPQHF. The chain uses TRBV27 and TRBJ1-5; tentatively, D is TRBD1 (6 bases). Trimming left V 5 bases short and J 0 bases short, with 17 bases between. This CDR3 region has 17 residues. Germline CDR1 MNHEY, CDR2 SMNVEV (reference sequence).